These 18 T cell receptor beta chains were sequenced from one sample in a study of cytomegalovirus exposure and HLA in healthy donors. A multiplex PCR was run with 60 Vbeta primers and 13 Jbeta primers. Measured with immunoSEQ multiplex PCR; TCRdb has only the in-frame clones, and not every one. The sample lists about 130,000 clones; 65% to 80% were seen once. The sample consisted of PBMCs. These receptors originate from a male donor in good health and CMV-seropositive.

The V call is TRBV27, the J call TRBJ1-1; D ambiguous. Germline CDR1 reads MNHEY; CDR2 reads SMNVEV (reference sequence). V gave up 2 bases and J gave up 1 base, with 8 bases separating them. The CDR3 has 14 amino acids. DNA of the CDR3: TGTGCCAGCAGTTTACTCCGGGGGAACACTGAAGCTTTCTTT. Its protein is CASSLLRGNTEAFF.

V usage is TRBV7-2 and J usage is TRBJ2-3, with TRBD2 matching 8 bases. CDR3 length: 15 residues. Germline assignment: CDR1 SGHTA and CDR2 FQGNSA. J was trimmed by 6 bases and V by 2 bases; bases with no gene match: 7. CDR3 region: CASSLWRGVSDTQYF. The DNA of the CDR3 is TGTGCCAGCAGCTTATGGCGGGGGGTTAGTGATACGCAGTATTTT.

This chain links TRBV2 with TRBJ1-5; D is unresolved. Trimming took 3 bases from V and 4 from J, leaving 7 bases between them. The CDR3 extends over 13 amino acids. Germline CDR1 is SNHLY and CDR2 is FYNNEI. CDR3 sequence reads: CASSDSLNQPQHF. CDR3 bases: TGTGCCAGCAGTGATAGTCTAAATCAGCCCCAGCATTTT.

The gene calls are TRBV18 and TRBJ1-4; D might be TRBD1 (6 bases). V was pared by 2 bases and J by 5 bases, with 12 bases between. The V gene's germline CDR1 is KGHSH and CDR2 LQKENI. There are 15 residues in the CDR3. The CDR3 nucleotides read TGTGCCAGCTCACCAACGTATGGGGGCAATGAAAAACTGTTTTTT. This codes for CASSPTYGGNEKLFF.

The chain recombines TRBV29-1 with TRBJ2-1; maybe TRBD2 (6 bases). V was pared by 6 bases and J by 1 base, with 13 bases between. CDR3 size: 14 residues. From germline, CDR1 is SQVTM and CDR2 ANQGSEA. The CDR3 nucleotides read TGCAGCGTATACCCCCTAGCGTCCTACAATGAGCAGTTCTTC. This gives the protein CSVYPLASYNEQFF.

The chain couples TRBV7-3 to TRBJ2-1; 9 nucleotides agree with TRBD2. The length of the CDR3 is 17 residues. The trim removed 2 bases at V and 2 bases at J, leaving 7 bases unmatched. CDR1 SGHTA and CDR2 FQGTGA come from the germline V gene. The CDR3 spells CASSLGAGGPPYNEQFF. CDR3 DNA: TGTGCCAGCAGCTTAGGGGCGGGAGGGCCCCCCTACAATGAGCAGTTCTTC.

This clone was detected a few times. V is TRBV5-1 and J is TRBJ1-1, with D unresolved. V lost 0 bases and J 4 bases, leaving 13 bases between the germline ends. Germline CDR1 and CDR2: SGHRS and YFSETQ. This CDR3 has 15 amino acids. CDR3 amino acids: CASSLAAVSGTEAFF. For the CDR3, the DNA is TGCGCCAGCAGCTTGGCGGCAGTTTCGGGCACTGAAGCTTTCTTT.

This chain uses TRBV4-1 with TRBJ1-5, with D possibly being TRBD1 (5 bases). The germline V gene encodes CDR1 MGHRA and CDR2 YSYEKL. This CDR3 region has 13 residues. With 0 bases removed from V and 7 bases from J, the gap between germline ends came to 7 bases. CDR3 residues: CASSQERGQPQHF. In DNA, the CDR3 is TGCGCCAGCAGCCAAGAAAGGGGACAGCCCCAGCATTTT.

The chain combines TRBV11-2 with TRBJ2-7; D is perhaps TRBD1 (6 bases). The germline V gene has CDR1 SGHAT and CDR2 FQNNGV. This CDR3 is 13 amino acids long. V was pared by 6 bases and J by 1 base, with 10 bases between. The CDR3 DNA is TGTGCCAGCAGTATCACAGGGTCCTACGAGCAGTACTTC. This gives the protein CASSITGSYEQYF.

This clone was counted once. The chain is built from TRBV5-1 and TRBJ1-5, with unresolved D. Per the germline V gene, CDR1 is SGHRS and CDR2 is YFSETQ. This CDR3 has 13 residues. The germline V and J ends were trimmed by 4 bases and 1 base, with 6 bases remaining between them. As DNA, the CDR3 is TGCGCCAGCAGCCCGGAGAGCAATCAGCCCCAGCATTTT. This sequence encodes CASSPESNQPQHF.

The V gene is TRBV1, the J gene TRBJ2-5; no check of the table's D call, TRBD2, against the DNA was made. The last part of the DNA fits TRBJ2-7 better; the J call may be wrong. TRBV1 is assigned pseudogene status. The CDR3 consists of 17 residues. CDR3 region: CTSSQGGGTDISYEQYF. The CDR3 coding sequence is TGCACCAGCAGCCAAGGAGGCGGGACGGATATCTCCTACGAGCAGTACTTC.

The rearrangement uses TRBV9 and TRBJ2-1, with TRBD2 identical over 9 bases. The CDR3 has 15 residues. The germline V gene encodes CDR1 SGDLS and CDR2 YYNGEE. The junction had 6 bases not matched to a gene; V was cut back by 1 base and J by 7 bases. The CDR3 spells CASSVMGLAANEQFF. CDR3 DNA sequence: TGTGCCAGCAGCGTAATGGGACTAGCCGCAAATGAGCAGTTCTTC.

The J gene is TRBJ2-1, the V gene TRBV7-9, with TRBD2 matching over 10 bases. J gave up 8 bases and V 5 bases, and 12 bases lay outside the gene matches. Germline lookup yields CDR1 SEHNR and CDR2 FQNEAQ (reference sequence). The CDR3 sequence is 16 residues long. Here the CDR3 reads CASSAPTSGKTHEQFF. The DNA of the CDR3 is TGTGCCAGCAGCGCGCCCACTAGCGGGAAGACCCATGAGCAGTTCTTC.

The chain joins TRBV6-1 to TRBJ1-1, with a tentative D call TRBD1 (5 bases). The CDR3 sequence is 15 residues long. The germline V gene has CDR1 MNHNS and CDR2 SASEGT. V was trimmed by 5 bases and J by 5 bases, leaving 18 bases between them. The CDR3 DNA reads as TGTGCCAGCAGTCCTCAGGGTAGGGCGATAACTGAAGCTTTCTTT. This encodes CASSPQGRAITEAFF.

The V gene is TRBV28, the J gene TRBJ1-2; D uncertain. The V and J ends lost 3 bases and 0 bases respectively, with 23 bases between them. CDR1 is MDHEN, CDR2 SYDVKM, per germline. This CDR3 region has 19 residues. CDR3 nucleotide sequence: TGTGCCAGCAGTTTCCGAGAGATTAGCTTGGTTTGGACTAACTATGGCTACACCTTC. As protein: CASSFREISLVWTNYGYTF.

V usage is TRBV10-1 and J usage is TRBJ1-4; 9 bases match TRBD1. Germline CDR1 and CDR2: WNHNN and SYGVQD (reference sequence). The V segment lost 10 bases and the J segment 4 bases; nucleotides outside the gene matches: 16. This CDR3 region has 17 residues. The CDR3 protein is CANLALQGAKGNEKLFF. In nucleotides, the CDR3 is TGCGCCAACCTGGCCCTACAGGGGGCGAAGGGTAATGAAAAACTGTTTTTT.

The sample holds a few counts of this clone. The V and J genes are TRBV4-1 and TRBJ1-3, with 9 bases lining up with TRBD1. J was trimmed by 2 bases and V by 1 base; bases with no gene match: 9. The CDR3 loop spans 18 amino acids. Germline CDR1 and CDR2: MGHRA and YSYEKL. The CDR3: CASSQAGQGLGPGNTIYF. As DNA, the CDR3 is TGCGCCAGCAGCCAAGCGGGACAGGGCCTGGGACCTGGAAACACCATATATTTT.

This clone was found once. The CDR3 region has the DNA TGTGCCAGCAGCCCCGGACTAGCGGATAACAATGAGCAGTTCTTC. Protein: CASSPGLADNNEQFF. This rearrangement joins TRBV5-5 to TRBJ2-1; 10 bases are shared with TRBD2. Per germline, CDR1 SGHKS and CDR2 YYEKEE (reference sequence). The CDR3 totals 15 residues. V was pared by 4 bases and J by 5 bases, with 6 bases of the junction left unmatched.